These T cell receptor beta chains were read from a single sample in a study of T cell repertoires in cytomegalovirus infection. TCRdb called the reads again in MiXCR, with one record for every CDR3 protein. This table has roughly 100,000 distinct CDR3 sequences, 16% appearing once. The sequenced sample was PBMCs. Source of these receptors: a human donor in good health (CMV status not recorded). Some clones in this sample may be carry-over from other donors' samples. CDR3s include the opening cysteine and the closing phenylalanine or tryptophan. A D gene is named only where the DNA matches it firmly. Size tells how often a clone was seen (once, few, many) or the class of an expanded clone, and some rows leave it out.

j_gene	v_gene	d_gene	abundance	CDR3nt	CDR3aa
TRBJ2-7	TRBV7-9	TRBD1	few	TGTGCCAGCAGCTTAGGACAGGGGGAAGGCGAGCAGTACTTC	CASSLGQGEGEQYF
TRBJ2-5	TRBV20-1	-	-	TGCAGTGCTATTTCCCCATCAGGGAGAGAGACCCAGTACTTC	CSAISPSGRETQYF
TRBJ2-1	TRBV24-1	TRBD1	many	TGTGCCACCAGTGAGGCTAAGGGACAGGGGTCCTACAATGAGCAGTTCTTC	CATSEAKGQGSYNEQFF
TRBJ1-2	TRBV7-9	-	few	TGTGCCAGCAGCTTAGCGCATGAGGCTCGCGGATATGGCTACACCTTC	CASSLAHEARGYGYTF
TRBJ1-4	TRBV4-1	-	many	TGCGCCAGCAGCCAAGATTGGAGGGGCGCGGCTAATGAAAAACTGTTTTTT	CASSQDWRGAANEKLFF
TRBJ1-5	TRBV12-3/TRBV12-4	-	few	TGTGCCAGCAGTTTATATGTGGGCAATCAGCCCCAGCATTTT	CASSLYVGNQPQHF
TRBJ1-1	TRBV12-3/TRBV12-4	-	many	TGTGCCAGCAGTGTGGGACAGAACACTGAAGCTTTCTTT	CASSVGQNTEAFF
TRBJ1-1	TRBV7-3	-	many	TGTGCCAGCAGCCTCCAGGGGATCTCCACTGAAGCTTTCTTT	CASSLQGISTEAFF
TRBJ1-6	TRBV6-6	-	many	TGTGCCAGCAGTCCCTTGGGACAAAATTCACCCCTCCACTTT	CASSPLGQNSPLHF
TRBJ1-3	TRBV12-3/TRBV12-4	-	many	TGTGCCGGAGGGACTTATAAGGGAAACACCATATATTTT	CAGGTYKGNTIYF
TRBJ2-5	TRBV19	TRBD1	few	TGTGCCAGTAGTTCACAGGGGGGCGCAGAGACCCAGTACTTC	CASSSQGGAETQYF
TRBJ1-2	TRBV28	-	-	TGTGCCAGCAGCCTCTCCCCCCAACTTAACTATGGCTACACCTTC	CASSLSPQLNYGYTF
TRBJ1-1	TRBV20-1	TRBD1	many	TGCAGTGCTTTGGACACTCAACAGGGGGTGAACACTGAAGCTTTCTTT	CSALDTQQGVNTEAFF
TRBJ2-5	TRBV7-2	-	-	TGTGCCAGCAGCTTAGCCGGGAAGACCCAGTACTTC	CASSLAGKTQYF
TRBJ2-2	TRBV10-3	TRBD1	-	TGTGCCATCAGTGGGCCCCGGACAGGGATCGTGAACACCGGGGAGCTGTTTTTT	CAISGPRTGIVNTGELFF
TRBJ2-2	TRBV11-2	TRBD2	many	TGTGCCAGCTTGCGGGGGGCCATGAACACCGGGGAGCTGTTTTTT	CASLRGAMNTGELFF
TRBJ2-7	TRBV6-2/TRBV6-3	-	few	TGTGCCAGCAAACCGGGGCGGGATCGCGCGGGCGAGCAGTACTTC	CASKPGRDRAGEQYF
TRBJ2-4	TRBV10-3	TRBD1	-	TGTGCCATCAGTGAGTCTTTGGGACAGTCGACTAAGCAGTTAGCCAAAAACATTCAGTACTTC	CAISESLGQSTKQLAKNIQYF
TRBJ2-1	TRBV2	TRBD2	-	TGTGCCAGCTGTGGAAGTTCGGGACTAGGGTCTGATGAGCAGTTCTTC	CASCGSSGLGSDEQFF
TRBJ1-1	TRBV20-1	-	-	TGCAGTGCCGCCGGCGGAGCTGAAGCTTTCTTT	CSAAGGAEAFF
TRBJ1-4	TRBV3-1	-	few	TGTGCCAGCAGCCAATACATGAAGGAAAAACTGTTTTTT	CASSQYMKEKLFF
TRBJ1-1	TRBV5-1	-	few	TGCGCCAGCAGCTTGTCCCAGAACACTGAAGCTTTCTTT	CASSLSQNTEAFF
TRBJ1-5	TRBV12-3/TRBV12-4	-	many	TGTGCCAGCAGTCGGACACTACCGAGCAATCAGCCCCAGCATTTT	CASSRTLPSNQPQHF
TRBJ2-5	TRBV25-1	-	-	TGTGCCAGCAGTGAATCCGGAGCGGAAGAGACCCAGTACTTC	CASSESGAEETQYF
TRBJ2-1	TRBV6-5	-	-	TGTGCCAGCAGCTTCGACAGTGAGTCTCGCAATGAGCAGTTCTTC	CASSFDSESRNEQFF
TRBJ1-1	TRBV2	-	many	TGTGCCAGCAGTGAATTGGAGGGGATCACTGAAGCTTTCTTT	CASSELEGITEAFF
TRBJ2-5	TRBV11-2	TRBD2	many	TGTGCCAGCAGCCAGGGGACTAGCGGGGAGCAAGAGACCCAGTACTTC	CASSQGTSGEQETQYF
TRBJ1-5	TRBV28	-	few	TGTGCCAGCAGCCCCTTATTTTATAGCAATCAGCCCCAGCATTTT	CASSPLFYSNQPQHF
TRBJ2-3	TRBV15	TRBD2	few	TGTGCCACCAGCATACCGGGACTAGCGGCAGATACGCAGTATTTT	CATSIPGLAADTQYF
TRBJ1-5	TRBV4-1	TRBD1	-	TGCGCCAGCAGCCCGTTTGGAACAGGGGGTCAGCCCCAGCATTTT	CASSPFGTGGQPQHF
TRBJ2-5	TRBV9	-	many	TGTGCCAGCAGCGTTTTGGCTGGGGAAGAGACCCAGTACTTC	CASSVLAGEETQYF
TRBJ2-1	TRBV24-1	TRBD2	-	TGTGCCACCAGTGACCCAACTAGCGGGGGGGCCTCCTACAATGAGCAGTTCTTC	CATSDPTSGGASYNEQFF
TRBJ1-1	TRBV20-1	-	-	TGCAGTGCGACACAGTCGGGACTGCAAGAAGCTTTCTTT	CSATQSGLQEAFF
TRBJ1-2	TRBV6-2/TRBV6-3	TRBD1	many	TGTGCCAGCAGGCCCCGGACAGGGTCAGGTGGAGGCTACACCTTC	CASRPRTGSGGGYTF
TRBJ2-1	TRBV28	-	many	TGTGCCAGCAGCCTCCTGGACAGCTACTCCTACAATGAGCAGTTCTTC	CASSLLDSYSYNEQFF
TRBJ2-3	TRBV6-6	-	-	TGTGCCAGCAGTTACTCTCCTGCGGCTAGCATGTCATATTTT	CASSYSPAASMSYF
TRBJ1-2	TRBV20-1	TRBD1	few	TGCAGTGCTAGTCATCAGGGGGACAACTATGGCTACACCTTC	CSASHQGDNYGYTF
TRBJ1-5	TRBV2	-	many	TGTGCCAGCCGGAGGTTGGGACAGCCCCAGCATTTT	CASRRLGQPQHF
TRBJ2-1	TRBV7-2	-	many	TGTGCCAGCAGCTTACCTATATCAGGCCCGTCCTACAATGAGCAGTTCTTC	CASSLPISGPSYNEQFF
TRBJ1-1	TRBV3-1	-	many	TGTGCCAGCAGCCAAGTAGTGGGGAACACTGAAGCTTTCTTT	CASSQVVGNTEAFF
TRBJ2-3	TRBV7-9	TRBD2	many	TGTGCCAGCAGCTCCTACGGGCTAGCGGGAAGGCGCACAGATACGCAGTATTTT	CASSSYGLAGRRTDTQYF
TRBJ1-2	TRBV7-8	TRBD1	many	TGTGCCAGCAGCCCCGGGACAGGGGGTTTCTATGGCTACACCTTC	CASSPGTGGFYGYTF
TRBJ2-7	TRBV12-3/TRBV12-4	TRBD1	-	TGTGCCAGCAGTTTCCTTCAGGGGGTCAGCGAGCAGTACTTC	CASSFLQGVSEQYF
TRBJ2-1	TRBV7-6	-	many	TGTGCCAGCAGCTCCCGGTTAGCGGGACCCCTTGGGGGGGCCAGGGGGAATGAGCAGTTCTTC	CASSSRLAGPLGGARGNEQFF
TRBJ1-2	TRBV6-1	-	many	TGTGCCAGCAGTTATATGCAGGGGAACTATGGCTACACCTTC	CASSYMQGNYGYTF
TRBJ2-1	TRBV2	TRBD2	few	TGTGCCACCATGGTGGGGACTAGCTCTAGTGAGCAGTTCTTC	CATMVGTSSSEQFF
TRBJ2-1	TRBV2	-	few	TGTGCCAGCGCCGCAAGGGGGGCCGGCTCGGAGTTCTTC	CASAARGAGSEFF
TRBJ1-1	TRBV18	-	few	TGTGCCAGCTCACCAGACGGCCTGAACACTGAAGCTTTCTTT	CASSPDGLNTEAFF
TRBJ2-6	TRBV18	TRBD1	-	TGTGCCAGCTCACCGGGACAGGGGAGTAAGGCTGGGGCCAACGTCCTGACTTTC	CASSPGQGSKAGANVLTF
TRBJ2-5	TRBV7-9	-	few	TGTGCCAGCAGCCTGGGGGCTAGCGGCCAAGAGACCCAGTACTTC	CASSLGASGQETQYF
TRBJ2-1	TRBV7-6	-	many	TGTGCCAGCAGCGGGGGGTCATACAATGAGCAGTTCTTC	CASSGGSYNEQFF
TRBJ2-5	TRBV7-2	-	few	TGTGCCAGCAGCTTATCAGCCCAAGAGACCCAGTACTTC	CASSLSAQETQYF
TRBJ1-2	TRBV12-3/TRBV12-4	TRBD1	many	TGTGCCAGCAGCTACAGGGGGGACTATGGCTACACCTTC	CASSYRGDYGYTF
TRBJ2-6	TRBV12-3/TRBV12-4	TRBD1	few	TGTGCCAGCAGTTCATTAGGCAGGACAGGAGTCCTGACTTTC	CASSSLGRTGVLTF
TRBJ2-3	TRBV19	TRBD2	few	TGTGCCAGTAGTATCGGGGGGGGGAATACGCAGTATTTT	CASSIGGGNTQYF